The 30 T cell receptor beta chains in this list originate from one sample, sequenced in a study of neurological immune-mediated disorders. TCRdb reprocessed the 5' RACE reads with MiXCR, giving one entry per CDR3 protein. Found here are tens of thousands of distinct CDR3 sequences, around 6% of them singletons; the top ten hold 45%. Specimen: CD8+ T cells from blood. The receptors come from a man between 18 and 35 years old in good health.

This clonotype has a count of ten or more. The chain employs TRBV7-8 and TRBJ2-5; tentatively, D is TRBD2 (5 bases). The CDR3 is 12 residues long. V was trimmed by 8 bases and J by 0 bases, leaving 7 bases between them. CDR1 and CDR2 from the germline V gene are SGHVS and FQNEAQ. The CDR3 loop reads CASWRYQETQYF. CDR3 nucleotides: TGTGCCAGCTGGAGGTACCAAGAGACCCAGTACTTC.

This clonotype has a count of ten or more. This chain uses TRBV20-1 with TRBJ1-6; 8 nucleotides match TRBD1. J was trimmed by 7 bases and V by 3 bases; bases with no gene match: 8. The V gene's germline CDR1 is DFQATT and CDR2 SNEGSKA (reference sequence). The CDR3 contains 15 residues. This chain's CDR3 is CSASRTDRGNSPLHF. CDR3 nucleotides: TGCAGTGCTAGTCGGACCGACAGGGGCAATTCACCCCTCCACTTT.

This clonotype has a count of ten or more. This chain joins TRBV4-3 and TRBJ1-2, with D possibly being TRBD1 (5 bases). Germline V gives CDR1 LGHNA, CDR2 YSLEER. This CDR3 region has 16 residues. V shed 1 base and J shed 4 bases, with 16 bases lying between them. The CDR3 sequence: CASSQGGRNRGYGYTF. Written as DNA, the CDR3 is TGCGCCAGCAGCCAAGGGGGACGGAACCGTGGCTATGGCTACACCTTC.

This clonotype was seen repeatedly, ten times or more. The chain has TRBV27 and TRBJ1-4; TRBD1 is a possible D gene (5 bases). Germline CDR1 reads MNHEY; CDR2 reads SMNVEV (reference sequence). The ends were cut back, 0 bases at V and 3 bases at J, with 14 bases in the middle. The CDR3 is 17 amino acids. CDR3: CASSLSMAGVSNEKLFF. The CDR3 DNA is TGTGCCAGCAGTTTATCGATGGCGGGGGTGTCTAATGAAAAACTGTTTTTT.

This clonotype was detected many times. The V call is TRBV5-6, the J call TRBJ2-7, with 7 bases that match TRBD2. Germline CDR1 is SGHDT and CDR2 is YYEEEE. This CDR3 contains 14 residues. The junction had 8 bases not matched to a gene; V was cut back by 7 bases and J by 1 base. The CDR3 sequence is CASFSWGGSYEQYF. DNA of the CDR3: TGTGCCAGCTTCTCATGGGGGGGATCCTACGAGCAGTACTTC.

This clonotype was recorded many times. This chain joins TRBV7-9 and TRBJ2-1; D is perhaps TRBD2 (6 bases). The germline V gene has CDR1 SEHNR and CDR2 FQNEAQ (reference sequence). CDR3 length equals 14 residues. V lost 5 bases and J 8 bases, leaving 16 bases between the germline ends. CDR3 region: CASSLGGPGDEQFF. The CDR3 DNA is TGTGCCAGCAGCCTCGGGGGACCCGGCGATGAGCAGTTCTTC.

This clonotype came up many times. The J gene is TRBJ2-2, the V gene TRBV29-1; D is undetermined. The CDR3 sequence is 14 residues long. Per germline, CDR1 SQVTM and CDR2 ANQGSEA. The ends were cut back, 4 bases at V and 7 bases at J, with 16 bases in the middle. The CDR3 sequence is CSVVDPRRDGELFF. CDR3 nucleotides: TGCAGCGTTGTGGATCCGCGCAGAGACGGGGAGCTGTTTTTT.

This clonotype has a count of ten or more. The rearrangement joins TRBV20-1 to TRBJ1-1; TRBD1 might be the D (5 bases). V was pared by 6 bases and J by 1 base, with 15 bases between. CDR3 length equals 14 residues. The V gene's germline CDR1 is DFQATT and CDR2 SNEGSKA (reference sequence). The CDR3 nucleotides read TGCAGTGCAGGGGATAGTGGTCGGAACACTGAAGCTTTCTTT. This codes for CSAGDSGRNTEAFF.

This clonotype has a count of ten or more. The J gene is TRBJ2-2, the V gene TRBV3-1; 8 nucleotides match TRBD1. Trimming removed 4 bases from V and 6 bases from J; junction bases left unmatched: 7. CDR1 is LGHDT, CDR2 YNNKEL, per germline (reference sequence). The CDR3 length is 15 residues. The CDR3 sequence is CASSLRQGFPGELFF. CDR3 DNA sequence: TGTGCCAGCAGCCTTAGACAGGGGTTTCCCGGGGAGCTGTTTTTT.

This clonotype was recorded many times. This chain links TRBV5-6 with TRBJ1-2; TRBD1 agrees at 9 bases. The length of the CDR3 is 16 residues. CDR1 is SGHDT, CDR2 YYEEEE, per germline. Unmatched junction bases numbered 8, after V lost 1 base and J lost 4 bases. CDR3 residues: CASSLPPDRGGYGYTF. CDR3 coding DNA: TGTGCCAGCAGCTTGCCCCCTGACAGGGGGGGCTATGGCTACACCTTC.

This clonotype was detected ten times or more. The chain is built from TRBV5-5 and TRBJ2-7; D is undetermined. Trimming cost V 0 bases and J 0 bases, with 13 bases left between them. CDR3 length: 16 amino acids. Germline values: CDR1 SGHKS, CDR2 YYEKEE (reference sequence). CDR3 protein: CASSLEVGDTSYEQYF. The CDR3 DNA is TGTGCCAGCAGCTTGGAAGTCGGTGACACCTCCTACGAGCAGTACTTC.

This clonotype has at least ten counts. V gene TRBV29-1 combines with J gene TRBJ1-1; D uncertain. The CDR3 covers 11 residues. The germline CDR1 and CDR2 sequences are SQVTM and ANQGSEA. V was pared by 6 bases and J by 1 base, with 6 bases between. The chain's CDR3 is CSVERNTEAFF. The CDR3 region has the DNA TGCAGCGTCGAAAGGAACACTGAAGCTTTCTTT.

This clonotype was counted ten times or more. At one end the junction does not follow the germline gene, possibly because of a read error. The V call is TRBV20-1, the J call TRBJ2-5; 10 bases align to TRBD2. CDR1 DFQATT and CDR2 SNEGSKA come from the germline V gene (reference sequence). This CDR3 has 16 residues. The CDR3 DNA reads TGCAGTGCTAGGACTAGCGGGTCACACGTTCAAGGGACCCAGTACTTC. Encoded protein: CSARTSGSHVQGTQYF.

In this sample, this clonotype turned up many times. The chain joins TRBV5-1 to TRBJ2-3; 13 positions agree with TRBD2. The V gene end was trimmed by 5 bases and the J gene end by 4 bases; junction bases not matched to a gene: 10. Germline CDR1 SGHRS, CDR2 YFSETQ. The CDR3 covers 17 residues. The DNA for the CDR3 is TGCGCCAGCAGGATACTAGCGGGGGGGCCTGGTGCAGATACGCAGTATTTT. Its translation is CASRILAGGPGADTQYF.

This clonotype was picked up many times. This chain joins TRBV6-4 and TRBJ2-1; 11 bases line up with TRBD1. The V gene end was trimmed by 7 bases and the J gene end by 6 bases; junction bases not matched to a gene: 8. This CDR3 has 15 residues. Per the germline V gene, CDR1 is MRHNA and CDR2 is SNTAGT. CDR3 sequence (DNA): TGTGCCAGCAAGAAAGGGACAGGGGGGGGCAATGAGCAGTTCTTC. This sequence encodes CASKKGTGGGNEQFF.

The sample holds many counts of this clonotype. The chain carries TRBV4-1 and TRBJ1-3, with 9 bases lining up with TRBD1. The length of the CDR3 is 16 residues. The germline V gene encodes CDR1 MGHRA and CDR2 YSYEKL. The junction had 5 bases not matched to a gene; V was cut back by 4 bases and J by 1 base. The CDR3 loop reads CASSPSGQGSGNTIYF. As DNA, the CDR3 is TGCGCCAGCAGCCCTTCGGGACAGGGTTCTGGAAACACCATATATTTT.

This clonotype was recorded at least ten times. The V and J genes are TRBV19 and TRBJ2-1, with TRBD2 as a possible D gene (6 bases). The CDR3 spans 14 residues. Germline values: CDR1 LNHDA, CDR2 SQIVND (reference sequence). The ends were cut back, 7 bases at V and 4 bases at J, with 14 bases in the middle. Here the CDR3 reads CASTHGGLYNEQFF. The CDR3 DNA reads TGTGCCAGTACCCACGGAGGGCTTTACAATGAGCAGTTCTTC.

This clonotype was found many times. The chain carries TRBV29-1 and TRBJ2-7, with D unclear. Looked up from germline, CDR1 is SQVTM and CDR2 is ANQGSEA. This CDR3 contains 12 residues. Trimming pared 4 bases from V and 1 base from J, leaving 8 bases between. The CDR3 protein is CSVARSSYEQYF. The DNA for the CDR3 is TGCAGCGTTGCACGGTCTTCCTACGAGCAGTACTTC.

This clonotype was seen at least ten times. J is TRBJ2-1 and V is TRBV5-1; D may be TRBD2 (5 bases). The CDR3 contains 13 residues. CDR1 and CDR2 (germline): SGHRS, YFSETQ. Trimming took off 3 bases at V and 6 bases at J, with 10 bases between the two ends. The CDR3 sequence is CASSSGVTNEQFF. In DNA form, the CDR3 reads TGCGCCAGCAGCTCCGGGGTCACCAATGAGCAGTTCTTC.

This clonotype was counted ten times or more. The chain couples TRBV3-1 to TRBJ2-1, with TRBD2 identical over 10 bases. Germline V lookup: CDR1 LGHDT, CDR2 YNNKEL (reference sequence). This CDR3 is 16 amino acids long. Trimming at V came to 6 bases and at J to 2 bases, leaving 7 bases not matched to a gene. CDR3 in amino acids: CASSLSGGPPYNEQFF. In DNA, the CDR3 is TGTGCCAGCAGTCTTAGCGGGGGGCCACCCTACAATGAGCAGTTCTTC.

This clonotype was seen a handful of times. The chain couples TRBV20-1 to TRBJ2-1; 9 nucleotides align to TRBD2. CDR3 length: 14 amino acids. Germline V gene lookup returns CDR1 DFQATT and CDR2 SNEGSKA (reference sequence). The V gene end was trimmed by 0 bases and the J gene end by 7 bases; junction bases not matched to a gene: 4. CDR3 bases: TGCAGTGCTAGAGACAGGACTAGCGTTAATGAGCAGTTCTTC. It encodes CSARDRTSVNEQFF.

This clonotype was observed many times. V gene TRBV9 combines with J gene TRBJ1-6, with 10 nucleotides matching TRBD1. The germline V gene encodes CDR1 SGDLS and CDR2 YYNGEE. Unmatched junction bases numbered 1, after V lost 3 bases and J lost 4 bases. There are 15 residues in the CDR3. The CDR3 spells CASSGGQGYNSPLHF. The CDR3, as DNA: TGTGCCAGCAGCGGGGGACAGGGGTATAATTCACCCCTCCACTTT.

In its sample, this clonotype was seen many times. The chain couples TRBV30 to TRBJ2-7; 9 bases line up with TRBD1. This CDR3 has 15 residues. Germline loops: CDR1 GTSNPN, CDR2 SVGIG (reference sequence). With 2 bases clipped from V and 2 bases from J, the junction kept 7 bases outside the gene matches. The chain's CDR3 is CAWSKGTGYPYEQYF. The CDR3 DNA reads TGTGCCTGGAGTAAAGGGACAGGGTATCCCTACGAGCAGTACTTC. Full variable domain (rest looked up from reference TRBV30 and TRBJ2-7): SQTIHQWPATLVQPVGSPLSLECTVEGTSNPNLYWYRQAAGRGLQLLFYSVGIGQISSEVPQNLSASRPQDRQFILSSKKLLLSDSGFYLCAWSKGTGYPYEQYFGPGTRLTVT.

This clonotype occurred many times. This chain connects TRBV5-6 to TRBJ2-7; D is perhaps TRBD1 (5 bases). The V end lost 6 bases, the J end lost 7 bases, and 14 bases lay between the germline ends. This CDR3 has 12 amino acids. The germline gives CDR1 SGHDT, CDR2 YYEEEE. Here the CDR3 reads CASKGSAREQYF. The DNA of the CDR3 is TGTGCCAGCAAGGGGTCGGCGAGGGAGCAGTACTTC.

This clonotype was detected ten times or more. The chain carries TRBV29-1 and TRBJ1-1; D call uncertain. Germline V CDR1 and CDR2: SQVTM, ANQGSEA. The V end was cut by 6 bases, the J end by 4 bases, with 15 bases between. The CDR3 consists of 13 residues. CDR3 residues: CSVDDGLGTEAFF. The CDR3 coding sequence is TGCAGCGTAGATGACGGATTGGGCACTGAAGCTTTCTTT.

This clonotype was observed at least ten times. This chain uses TRBV9 with TRBJ2-3; TRBD1 is a possible D gene (7 bases). Germline V gene data show CDR1 as SGDLS and CDR2 as YYNGEE. Trimming took 0 bases from V and 4 from J, leaving 18 bases between them. The CDR3 extends over 17 amino acids. For the CDR3, the DNA is TGTGCCAGCAGCGTAGATTCCGGAGGGACAGTCGCAGATACGCAGTATTTT. It is translated as CASSVDSGGTVADTQYF.

This clonotype was counted many times. The CDR3 region has the DNA TGCAGTGCTAGGGCTCGGGGACAGGGAGGTTACGAGCAGTACTTC. Residues: CSARARGQGGYEQYF. The chain uses TRBV20-1 and TRBJ2-7; 9 nucleotides line up with TRBD1. Germline lookup yields CDR1 DFQATT and CDR2 SNEGSKA (reference sequence). Germline trimming cut 3 bases from V and 4 bases from J; bases unmatched to any gene: 10. The CDR3 has 15 amino acids.

This clonotype was seen once. CDR3 in amino acids: CRGDKTSTDTQYF. The CDR3 nucleotides read TGCAGGGGAGACAAAACTAGCACAGATACGCAGTATTTT. V gene TRBV29-1 combines with J gene TRBJ2-3; weak D call: TRBD2 (5 bases). The CDR3 loop spans 13 amino acids. The germline V gene encodes CDR1 SQVTM and CDR2 ANQGSEA.

Ten or more counts support this clonotype. The CDR3 DNA follows: TGTGCCAGCAGCCGGGGCAGTCCCGGGGTGGTCCAAGAGACCCAGTACTTC. Protein product: CASSRGSPGVVQETQYF. The chain couples TRBV14 to TRBJ2-5, with D perhaps given as TRBD1 or TRBD2 (5 bases each). The V end was cut by 4 bases, the J end by 1 base, with 19 bases between. This CDR3 spans 17 amino acids. Germline V gene sequence: CDR1 SGHDN, CDR2 FVKESK. Looking up the rest from reference TRBV14 and TRBJ2-5 gives the full variable domain: EAGVTQFPSHSVIEKGQTVTLRCDPISGHDNLYWYRRVMGKEIKFLLHFVKESKQDESGMPNNRFLAERTGGTYSTLKVQPAELEDSGVYFCASSRGSPGVVQETQYFGPGTRLLVL.

This clonotype was counted many times. The V gene is TRBV9, the J gene TRBJ2-2; the D gene is possibly TRBD1 (6 bases). With 4 bases removed from V and 6 bases from J, the gap between germline ends came to 13 bases. The CDR3 is made up of 14 amino acids. Germline lookup yields CDR1 SGDLS and CDR2 YYNGEE. The CDR3 DNA sequence: TGTGCCAGCAGCCCCCCGTGGGGGCCCGGGGAGCTGTTTTTT. Its protein product is CASSPPWGPGELFF.